These 25 T cell receptor beta chains were sequenced from one sample in a study of blood T cells in healthy people across ages. PCR was performed a second time for about 7 to 12 cycles using a sample-barcoded 5' primer and a J-beta primer mix. TCRdb re-analysed the 5' RACE reads in MiXCR, keeping a single row per CDR3 protein. The sample shows about 640,000 distinct CDR3 sequences, approximately 30% of them seen only once. The source material was blood. These receptors originate from a woman of 80 years or more in good health.

Ten or more counts support this clonotype. V gene TRBV27 combines with J gene TRBJ2-7; 9 bases are shared with TRBD1. The ends lost 5 bases at V and 3 bases at J; junction bases unmatched: 5. Germline values: CDR1 MNHEY, CDR2 SMNVEV (reference sequence). CDR3 length: 14 residues. The CDR3 sequence is CASSPGTGYYEQYF. Here the CDR3 DNA reads TGTGCCAGCAGTCCCGGGACAGGGTACTACGAGCAGTACTTC.

This clonotype was picked up many times. The chain uses TRBV7-9 and TRBJ2-7; possible D gene TRBD1, 6 bases. Trimming removed 6 bases at V and 4 bases at J, with 19 bases between. CDR3 length: 15 amino acids. The germline V gene encodes CDR1 SEHNR and CDR2 FQNEAQ (reference sequence). The CDR3 nucleotides are TGTGCCAGCAGTTACATAACAGGGATATGGTACGAGCAGTACTTC. This codes for CASSYITGIWYEQYF.

The table lists this clonotype with many counts. This chain connects TRBV2 to TRBJ2-7; no firm D call. Trimming took 2 bases from V and 5 from J, leaving 4 bases between them. The length of the CDR3 is 11 residues. Germline CDR1 is SNHLY and CDR2 is FYNNEI. CDR3 nucleotides: TGTGCCAGCAGTGAACGGGACGAGCAGTACTTC. Amino acids: CASSERDEQYF.

This clonotype was seen at least ten times. Since a much larger clone is just one base distant, this may be a read error. The chain recombines TRBV7-9 with TRBJ2-7; TRBD1 matches at 9 bases. CDR1 SEHNR and CDR2 FQNEAQ come from the germline V gene (reference sequence). J lost 3 bases, V lost 8 bases, and 5 bases had no gene match. The CDR3 extends over 13 amino acids. CDR3 sequence reads: CASADRGCYEQYF. In DNA form, the CDR3 reads TGTGCCAGCGCGGACAGGGGTTGCTACGAGCAGTACTTC.

This clonotype showed up many times. The chain links TRBV21-1 to TRBJ2-5; TRBD1 is the table's D call, not checked against the DNA. TRBV21-1 is an annotated pseudogene. This CDR3 contains 17 residues. The CDR3 here is CASSKRVRGRMQETQYF. The CDR3 DNA follows: TGTGCCAGCAGCAAAAGGGTTAGGGGGCGAATGCAAGAGACCCAGTACTTC.

The table lists this clonotype with many counts. This rearrangement joins TRBV5-1 to TRBJ2-1; 9 bases are shared with TRBD2. Germline CDR1 SGHRS, CDR2 YFSETQ. This CDR3 has 16 amino acids. V trimming: 2 bases; J trimming: 4 bases; junction bases outside the gene matches: 7. In DNA, the CDR3 is TGCGCCAGCAGCTTCTATATAGCGGGGGTTTACAATGAGCAGTTCTTC. Translated, it gives CASSFYIAGVYNEQFF.

Note on this clonotype: This may be a read error: a much more frequent sequence differs by one nucleotide. The chain is built from TRBV24-1 and TRBJ2-1, with D perhaps matching TRBD2 (5 bases). V was trimmed by 0 bases and J by 7 bases, leaving 12 bases between them. The germline gives CDR1 KGHDR, CDR2 SFDVKD. This CDR3 comprises 15 residues. Here the CDR3 DNA reads TGTGCCACCAGTGATTTGCCCCGGGGAAGGAATGAGCAGTTCTTC. Translating it yields CATSDLPRGRNEQFF.

This clonotype has ten or more counts. V is TRBV5-1 and J is TRBJ2-1; 15 positions match TRBD2. V shed 0 bases and J 6 bases; nucleotides not matched to a gene: 1. The CDR3 contains 16 residues. The germline gives CDR1 SGHRS, CDR2 YFSETQ. The CDR3 DNA is TGCGCCAGCAGCTTGGCGGGACTAGCGGGGGGCAATGAGCAGTTCTTC. As protein: CASSLAGLAGGNEQFF.

This clonotype appeared many times. The rearrangement links TRBV11-2 to TRBJ2-3; D might be TRBD2 (6 bases). Trimming shortened V by 7 bases and J by 7 bases, and 18 bases separated the two germline ends. The CDR3 has 14 residues. In germline, CDR1 is SGHAT, CDR2 FQNNGV. The CDR3 reads CASTGFGGRNTQYF. CDR3 DNA: TGTGCCAGCACCGGCTTTGGGGGGAGGAATACGCAGTATTTT.

J is TRBJ1-6 and V is TRBV7-9; TRBD1 might be the D (5 bases). V was clipped by 3 bases and J by 7 bases, with 13 bases between them. The CDR3 loop spans 15 amino acids. Per the germline V gene, CDR1 is SEHNR and CDR2 is FQNEAQ (reference sequence). This CDR3 reads CASSLGSGGNSPLHF. The CDR3 bases are TGTGCCAGCAGCTTGGGGTCCGGGGGGAATTCACCCCTCCACTTT.

At least ten counts were recorded for this clonotype. J is TRBJ1-4 and V is TRBV5-1; D not resolved. V gave up 2 bases and J gave up 0 bases, with 8 bases separating them. The CDR3 consists of 15 residues. From germline, CDR1 is SGHRS and CDR2 YFSETQ. CDR3 sequence: CASSFTDPTNEKLFF. CDR3 in DNA: TGCGCCAGCAGCTTCACTGATCCAACTAATGAAAAACTGTTTTTT.

This chain links TRBV7-2 with TRBJ2-3; TRBD2 matches at 7 bases. After removal of 5 bases from V and 2 bases from J, the junction contained 4 bases not matched to a gene. Germline CDR1 is SGHTA and CDR2 is FQGNSA. This CDR3 spans 14 amino acids. CDR3 sequence: CASSNSGLTDTQYF. The CDR3 DNA follows: TGTGCCAGCAGCAATAGCGGGCTCACAGATACGCAGTATTTT.

This chain connects TRBV5-5 to TRBJ2-1, with D unresolved. Gene TRBJ2-7 matches the end of the DNA better, so the J call may be wrong. The CDR3 runs 14 residues. Germline V gives CDR1 SGHKS, CDR2 YYEKEE (reference sequence). CDR3 in amino acids: CASSLDLGSNEQYF. The CDR3 DNA sequence: TGTGCCAGCAGCCTTGACCTGGGTTCTAATGAGCAGTACTTC.

J is TRBJ2-1 and V is TRBV12-3 or TRBV12-4, with TRBD2 matching 9 bases. The CDR3 totals 13 residues. The V segment lost 6 bases and the J segment 8 bases; nucleotides outside the gene matches: 5. The CDR3 loop is CASRGTSFYEQFF. The CDR3 DNA sequence: TGTGCCAGCAGGGGGACTAGCTTCTATGAGCAGTTCTTC.

At least ten counts were recorded for this clonotype. The CDR3 loop reads CASSEFSGRGTYNEQFF. CDR3 coding DNA: TGTGCCAGCAGTGAATTCAGCGGACGGGGAACCTACAATGAGCAGTTCTTC. The genes are TRBV25-1 and TRBJ2-1; D perhaps matches TRBD2 (5 bases). Germline loops: CDR1 MGHDK, CDR2 SYGVNS. The CDR3 is 17 amino acids. V shed 1 base and J shed 2 bases, with 15 bases lying between them.

The genes are TRBV12-3 or TRBV12-4 and TRBJ1-1, with 9 nucleotides matching TRBD1. V dropped 4 bases and J dropped 4; count of bases not matched to a gene: 10. The CDR3 spans 16 residues. CDR3 in amino acids: CASSSSRDRVGTEAFF. Here the CDR3 DNA reads TGTGCCAGCAGTTCGTCCCGGGACAGGGTCGGCACTGAAGCTTTCTTT.

This clonotype was seen ten or more times. CDR3 loop: CSVLTGTDTQYF. The CDR3 DNA sequence: TGCAGCGTTTTGACAGGTACAGATACGCAGTATTTT. The chain recombines TRBV29-1 with TRBJ2-3, with a weak D call TRBD1 (6 bases). V lost 5 bases and J lost 3, with 9 bases in between. The CDR3 loop spans 12 amino acids. The germline gives CDR1 SQVTM, CDR2 ANQGSEA.

This clonotype was detected only a few times. The J gene is TRBJ1-1, the V gene TRBV12-3 or TRBV12-4; D is undetermined. The CDR3 has 13 residues. V dropped 6 bases and J dropped 1 base, with 9 bases sitting between them. As DNA, the CDR3 is TGTGCCAGCAGGGGGAGACCGAACACTGAAGCTTTCTTT. This encodes CASRGRPNTEAFF.

Concerning this clonotype: A read error may account for a junction end that differs from germline. The chain combines TRBV12-3 or TRBV12-4 with TRBJ2-7; D call uncertain. The CDR3 extends over 13 amino acids. The CDR3 sequence: CASSLALGNVQYF. CDR3 DNA: TGTGCCAGTAGTTTAGCCCTAGGAAACGTGCAGTACTTC.

This chain joins TRBV2 and TRBJ1-1; unclear D gene. The CDR3 spans 14 residues. CDR1 SNHLY and CDR2 FYNNEI come from the germline V gene. The ends were cut back, 6 bases at V and 1 base at J, with 12 bases in the middle. CDR3 in DNA: TGTGCCAGCAGCAGAGGCACAAAGAACACTGAAGCTTTCTTT. Amino acid sequence: CASSRGTKNTEAFF.

This clonotype was seen more than once but under ten times. V gene TRBV9 combines with J gene TRBJ1-2, with 7 positions matching TRBD1. The CDR3 length is 15 residues. The V and J ends lost 0 bases and 5 bases, in that order; junction bases with no gene match: 7. Germline V gene lookup returns CDR1 SGDLS and CDR2 YYNGEE. The CDR3 coding sequence is TGTGCCAGCAGCGTAGAGGGCAGGGGGGCTTATGGCTACACCTTC. It is translated as CASSVEGRGAYGYTF.

A few counts support this clonotype. For the CDR3, the DNA is TGTGCCAGCAGCTTAGATGGCAGGGGACCTGGAAACACCATATATTTT. Its protein product is CASSLDGRGPGNTIYF. The rearrangement uses TRBV7-9 and TRBJ1-3; D perhaps matches TRBD1 (6 bases). Germline values: CDR1 SEHNR, CDR2 FQNEAQ (reference sequence). The length of the CDR3 is 16 residues. Deletions cut 1 base from V and 2 bases from J, with 12 bases between.

This clonotype was recorded many times. The chain couples TRBV11-2 to TRBJ2-1; possibly TRBD1 for D (5 bases). Germline loops: CDR1 SGHAT, CDR2 FQNNGV. The CDR3 is 15 residues long. The V end lost 1 base, the J end lost 4 bases, and 11 bases lay between the germline ends. The CDR3 loop is CASSLVAGMYNEQFF. Written as DNA, the CDR3 is TGTGCCAGCAGCTTAGTGGCAGGGATGTACAATGAGCAGTTCTTC.

About this clonotype: With a much larger clone just one base away, this may be a read error. The CDR3 nucleotides are TGCAGTGCCCCTACTTGGAATGAGCAGTACTTC. Residues: CSAPTWNEQYF. V and J are TRBV20-1 and TRBJ2-5; the D is unclear. CDR3 length: 11 residues. Germline V gene sequence: CDR1 DFQATT, CDR2 SNEGSKA (reference sequence). Trimming took off 6 bases at V and 11 bases at J, with 16 bases between the two ends.

The chain is built from TRBV6-5 and TRBJ1-6; D gene unclear. V gave up 4 bases and J gave up 13 bases, with 11 bases separating them. Germline loops: CDR1 MNHEY, CDR2 SVGAGI. The CDR3 extends over 12 amino acids. Here the CDR3 reads CASSSRLPPLHF. In DNA, the CDR3 is TGTGCCAGCAGTTCCAGGCTTCCGCCCCTCCACTTT.